A single sample is the source of the 14 T cell receptor beta chains below, sequenced in a study of T cells in Graves' hyperthyroidism and ophthalmopathy. Amplification of TCR beta CDR3 regions used RNA as the template. RT-PCR in the first round (using the HTBI primer set) targeted the TCR CDR3. Each CDR3 protein is one row after TCRdb ran MiXCR on the multiplex PCR reads. Of about 600,000 distinct CDR3 sequences in the sample, approximately 15% were seen once. The source material was blood. All receptors derive from a woman between 40 and 55 years old with Graves' ophthalmopathy.

The table lists this clonotype with a few counts. CDR3 loop: CASSSGQLAYEQYF. CDR3 DNA: TGTGCCAGCAGCTCCGGACAGCTAGCCTACGAGCAGTACTTC. The rearrangement uses TRBV28 and TRBJ2-7, with D perhaps TRBD1 (6 bases). Germline CDR1 MDHEN, CDR2 SYDVKM. V lost 6 bases, J lost 2 bases, and 14 bases lay in between. This CDR3 has 14 residues.

This clonotype was observed many times. This sequence joins TRBV30 and TRBJ2-2, with TRBD2 matching over 7 bases. Germline V CDR1 and CDR2: GTSNPN, SVGIG (reference sequence). Trimming cost V 3 bases and J 4 bases; bases outside gene matches: 2. This CDR3 is built from 13 residues. CDR3 sequence reads: CAWRWEGTGELFF. CDR3 sequence (DNA): TGTGCCTGGAGATGGGAGGGCACCGGGGAGCTGTTTTTT. Looking up the rest from reference TRBV30 and TRBJ2-2 gives the full variable domain: SQTIHQWPATLVQPVGSPLSLECTVEGTSNPNLYWYRQAAGRGLQLLFYSVGIGQISSEVPQNLSASRPQDRQFILSSKKLLLSDSGFYLCAWRWEGTGELFFGEGSRLTVL.

The chain is built from TRBV9 and TRBJ2-6, with a tentative D call TRBD1 (5 bases). The length of the CDR3 is 16 residues. Germline V lookup: CDR1 SGDLS, CDR2 YYNGEE. Deletions cut 0 bases from V and 0 bases from J, with 7 bases between. CDR3 in DNA: TGTGCCAGCAGCGTAGGACAGTTCTCTGGGGCCAACGTCCTGACTTTC. Translation gives CASSVGQFSGANVLTF.

The chain recombines TRBV7-2 with TRBJ2-2; D ambiguous. The germline V gene has CDR1 SGHTA and CDR2 FQGNSA. The V end lost 4 bases, the J end lost 1 base, and 10 bases lay between the germline ends. The length of the CDR3 is 15 residues. CDR3 residues: CASSSTRRNTGELFF. The CDR3 DNA follows: TGTGCCAGCAGCTCAACCCGGCGGAACACCGGGGAGCTGTTTTTT.

This clonotype was seen at least ten times. This chain links TRBV6-1 with TRBJ2-3, with a possible D match to TRBD1 (5 bases). The CDR3 extends over 15 amino acids. Between the trimmed V and J ends, which lost 1 base and 6 bases, there was a span of 14 bases. The germline V gene has CDR1 MNHNS and CDR2 SASEGT. The CDR3 here is CASSEVVWGADTQYF. CDR3 coding DNA: TGTGCCAGCAGTGAAGTGGTCTGGGGCGCGGATACGCAGTATTTT.

There are many counts of this clonotype. V gene TRBV12-3 or TRBV12-4 combines with J gene TRBJ1-1; D possibly corresponds to TRBD1 (5 bases). V lost 3 bases to trimming and J lost 10 bases, with 12 bases between them. This CDR3 comprises 12 residues. The CDR3 is CASSFPQGTAFF. CDR3 DNA: TGTGCCAGCAGTTTTCCCCAGGGAACAGCTTTCTTT.

The V call is TRBV30, the J call TRBJ2-2, with D perhaps TRBD1 (6 bases). The CDR3 sequence is 15 residues long. Between the trimmed V and J ends, which lost 2 bases and 0 bases, there was a span of 10 bases. Looked up from germline, CDR1 is GTSNPN and CDR2 is SVGIG (reference sequence). The CDR3 DNA follows: TGTGCCTGGAGTTCCGACAGGTCGAACACCGGGGAGCTGTTTTTT. Protein product: CAWSSDRSNTGELFF.

The chain employs TRBV20-1 and TRBJ1-5, with a weak D call TRBD1 (6 bases). Between the trimmed V and J ends, which lost 3 bases and 6 bases, there was a span of 15 bases. CDR3 length: 14 residues. CDR1 DFQATT and CDR2 SNEGSKA come from the germline V gene (reference sequence). The CDR3, as DNA: TGCAGTGCTAGGGTTCAGGGGTCTGGTCAGCCCCAGCATTTT. As protein: CSARVQGSGQPQHF.

The chain uses TRBV27 and TRBJ1-4, with D possibly TRBD1 on 6 matching bases. The length of the CDR3 is 16 residues. The V end lost 6 bases, the J end lost 7 bases, and 21 bases lay between the germline ends. CDR1 and CDR2 from the germline V gene are MNHEY and SMNVEV (reference sequence). CDR3 in amino acids: CASRQGATRKGEKLFF. The CDR3, as DNA: TGTGCCAGCAGACAGGGCGCTACGAGAAAGGGTGAAAAACTGTTTTTT. The variable domain in full, with the rest retrieved from reference TRBV27 and TRBJ1-4, is EAQVTQNPRYLITVTGKKLTVTCSQNMNHEYMSWYRQDPGLGLRQIYYSMNVEVTDKGDVPEGYKVSRKEKRNFPLILESPSPNQTSLYFCASRQGATRKGEKLFFGSGTQLSVL.

This clonotype was recorded many times. J is TRBJ1-1 and V is TRBV2, with D perhaps matching TRBD1 (5 bases). The germline gives CDR1 SNHLY, CDR2 FYNNEI. The CDR3 is 14 residues long. The V end was cut by 4 bases, the J end by 4 bases, with 13 bases between. This CDR3 is CASSVETRGTEAFF. The CDR3 nucleotides are TGTGCCAGCAGTGTTGAGACGAGGGGCACTGAAGCTTTCTTT.

This clonotype was counted between two and nine times. The J gene is TRBJ1-6, the V gene TRBV27; D remains ambiguous. V gave up 1 base and J gave up 8 bases, with 9 bases separating them. CDR3 length: 14 residues. Germline V lookup: CDR1 MNHEY, CDR2 SMNVEV (reference sequence). CDR3 nucleotide sequence: TGTGCCAGCAGTTTATTTGAAAGGGATTCACCCCTCCACTTT. This encodes CASSLFERDSPLHF.

This clonotype appeared a few times. The V and J genes are TRBV15 and TRBJ1-1, with D possibly being TRBD1 (6 bases). Germline assignment: CDR1 LNHNV and CDR2 YYDKDF (reference sequence). Deletions cut 1 base from V and 2 bases from J, with 8 bases between. CDR3 size: 14 residues. DNA for the CDR3: TGTGCCACCAGCAGAGGGACAGCAAACACTGAAGCTTTCTTT. Amino acids: CATSRGTANTEAFF.

A few counts support this clonotype. This chain links TRBV10-1 with TRBJ2-1; TRBD2 is a possible D gene (5 bases). Trimming took 3 bases from V and 0 from J, leaving 9 bases between them. Germline V CDR1 and CDR2: WNHNN, SYGVQD (reference sequence). This CDR3 comprises 15 residues. The CDR3 spells CASSEGGRSYNEQFF. CDR3 sequence (DNA): TGCGCCAGCAGTGAAGGCGGGCGCTCCTACAATGAGCAGTTCTTC.

The sample holds a few counts of this clonotype. V usage is TRBV2 and J usage is TRBJ2-2; D gene uncertain. This CDR3 has 11 residues. V lost 7 bases to trimming and J lost 5 bases, with 5 bases between them. CDR1 and CDR2 (germline): SNHLY, FYNNEI. The CDR3 region is CASKLTGELFF. The CDR3 DNA is TGTGCCAGCAAGTTGACCGGGGAGCTGTTTTTT. The complete variable domain, with remaining parts taken from reference TRBV2 and TRBJ2-2, reads EPEVTQTPSHQVTQMGQEVILRCVPISNHLYFYWYRQILGQKVEFLVSFYNNEISEKSEIFDDQFSVERPDGSNFTLKIRSTKLEDSAMYFCASKLTGELFFGEGSRLTVL.